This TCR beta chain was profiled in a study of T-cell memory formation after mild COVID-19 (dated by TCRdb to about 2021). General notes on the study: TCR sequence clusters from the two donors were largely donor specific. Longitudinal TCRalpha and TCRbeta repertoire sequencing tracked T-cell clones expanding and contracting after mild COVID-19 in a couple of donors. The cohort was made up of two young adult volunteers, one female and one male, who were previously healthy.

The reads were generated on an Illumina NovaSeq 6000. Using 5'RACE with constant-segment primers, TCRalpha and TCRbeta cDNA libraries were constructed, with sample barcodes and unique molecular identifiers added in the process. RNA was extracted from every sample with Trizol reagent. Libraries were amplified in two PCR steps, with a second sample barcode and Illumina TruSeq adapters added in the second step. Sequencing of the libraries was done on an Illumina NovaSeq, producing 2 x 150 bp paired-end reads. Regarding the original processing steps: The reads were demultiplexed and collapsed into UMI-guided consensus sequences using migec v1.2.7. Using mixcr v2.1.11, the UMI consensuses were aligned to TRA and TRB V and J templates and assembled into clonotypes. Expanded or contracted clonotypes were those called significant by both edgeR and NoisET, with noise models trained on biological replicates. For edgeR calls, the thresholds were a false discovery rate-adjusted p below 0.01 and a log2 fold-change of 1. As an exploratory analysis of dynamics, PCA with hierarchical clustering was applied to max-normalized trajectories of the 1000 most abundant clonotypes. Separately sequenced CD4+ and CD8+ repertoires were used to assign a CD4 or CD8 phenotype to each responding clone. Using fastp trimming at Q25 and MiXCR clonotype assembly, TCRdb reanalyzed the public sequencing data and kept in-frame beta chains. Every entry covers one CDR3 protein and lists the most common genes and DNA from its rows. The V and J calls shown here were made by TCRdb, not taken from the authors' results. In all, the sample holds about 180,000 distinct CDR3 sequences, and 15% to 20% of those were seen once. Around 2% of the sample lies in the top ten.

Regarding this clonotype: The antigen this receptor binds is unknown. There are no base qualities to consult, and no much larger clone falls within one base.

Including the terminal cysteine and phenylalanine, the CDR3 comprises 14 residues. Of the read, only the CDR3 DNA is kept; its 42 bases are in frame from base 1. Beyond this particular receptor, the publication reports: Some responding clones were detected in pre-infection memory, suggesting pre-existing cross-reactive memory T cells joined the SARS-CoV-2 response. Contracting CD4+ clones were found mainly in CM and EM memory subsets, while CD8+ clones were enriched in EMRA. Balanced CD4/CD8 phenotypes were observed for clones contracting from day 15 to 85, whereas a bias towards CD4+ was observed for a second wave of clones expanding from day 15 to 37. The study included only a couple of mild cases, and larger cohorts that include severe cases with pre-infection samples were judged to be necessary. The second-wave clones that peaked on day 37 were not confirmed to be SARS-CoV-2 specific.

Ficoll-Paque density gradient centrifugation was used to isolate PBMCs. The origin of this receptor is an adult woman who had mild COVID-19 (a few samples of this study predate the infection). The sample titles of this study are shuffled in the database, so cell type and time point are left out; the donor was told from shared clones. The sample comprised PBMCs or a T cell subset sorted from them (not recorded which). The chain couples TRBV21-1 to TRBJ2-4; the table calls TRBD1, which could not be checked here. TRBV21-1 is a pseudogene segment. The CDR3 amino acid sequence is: CASSDGAAKNIQYF. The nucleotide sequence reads TGTGCCAGCAGCGACGGGGCGGCCAAAAACATTCAGTACTTC.